These T cell receptor beta chains were read from a single sample in a study of blood T cell repertoires in COVID-19. The protocol was immunoSEQ multiplex PCR, while the TCRdb copy is restricted to in-frame clones and leaves out a portion. The table lists fewer than 500,000 clones, 80% to 90% of them singletons. The sequenced sample consisted of PBMCs or T cells enriched from blood (not recorded which). The receptors shown here come from a man under 40 who had recovered from COVID-19. Both conserved end residues are part of each CDR3.

cdr3_length,v_call,j_call,cdr3_aa
15,TRBV19,TRBJ1-2,CASSINRGPSYGYTF
14,TRBV9,TRBJ1-1,CASSYHSTGTEAFF
17,TRBV7-8,TRBJ2-3,CASSFPNRTGSTDTQYF
15,TRBV18,TRBJ1-2,CASSPPVQGAGGYTF
15,TRBV9,TRBJ1-4,CASSVAGTGNEKLFF
13,TRBV10-1,TRBJ1-6,CASSESPREPLHF
12,TRBV13,TRBJ1-2,CASSLVNNGYTF
14,TRBV7-9,TRBJ1-2,CASSQGQTNYGYTF
13,TRBV12-3/TRBV12-4,TRBJ1-1,CASTQIRDTEAFF
16,TRBV15,TRBJ1-2,CATSRDSGGLNYGYTF
12,TRBV12-3/TRBV12-4,TRBJ1-5,CASTSGYQPQHF
15,TRBV4-1,TRBJ2-7,CASRAILRGRGEQYF
15,TRBV5-8,TRBJ1-1,CASSPDWQGRTEAFF
13,TRBV29-1,TRBJ2-1,CSLIYRGYNEQFF
16,TRBV7-2,TRBJ1-2,CASSLVGGGVIYGYTF
16,TRBV18,TRBJ2-5,CASSPPLAGLQETQYF
14,TRBV6-5,TRBJ2-5,CASRGLAGKETQYF
16,TRBV29-1,TRBJ2-3,CSVHPWGSGGPDTQYF
15,TRBV6-5,TRBJ1-3,CASSNRDHSGNTIYF
13,TRBV12-3/TRBV12-4,TRBJ1-3,CASWGRWGNTIYF